The 27 T cell receptor beta chains given below trace back to one sample, sequenced in a study of cytomegalovirus exposure and HLA in healthy donors. TCRdb keeps only in-frame clones here, not all; method: immunoSEQ multiplex PCR. Here the sample spans 150,000 to 200,000 clones, about 81% being singletons. Sequenced sample: PBMCs. The receptor set was obtained from a woman in her thirties in good health and CMV-seronegative.

V usage is TRBV5-4 and J usage is TRBJ1-2; D remains ambiguous. CDR1 is SGHNT and CDR2 is YYREEE in the germline V gene (reference sequence). Trimming removed 1 base from V and 4 bases from J, with 11 bases in between. The CDR3 covers 14 residues. The CDR3 nucleotides are TGTGCCAGCAGCTTGATCGGGGTACCCTATGGCTACACCTTC. Protein sequence: CASSLIGVPYGYTF.

The V gene is TRBV30, the J gene TRBJ2-7; 12 nucleotides align to TRBD1. This CDR3 has 14 amino acids. The trim removed 1 base at V and 7 bases at J, leaving 5 bases unmatched. Germline-derived CDR1 and CDR2 are GTSNPN and SVGIG (reference sequence). In DNA form, the CDR3 reads TGTGCCTGGAGTGACCGGGACAGGGGGCATGAGCAGTACTTC. As protein: CAWSDRDRGHEQYF.

This chain connects TRBV28 to TRBJ1-3; 10 bases line up with TRBD1. V was clipped by 6 bases and J by 0 bases; unmatched bases: 2. The germline gives CDR1 MDHEN, CDR2 SYDVKM. The CDR3 runs 15 residues. The CDR3, as DNA: TGTGCCAGCAGGGGACAGGGGAACTCTGGAAACACCATATATTTT. Residues: CASRGQGNSGNTIYF.

The chain combines TRBV28 with TRBJ1-2; D may be TRBD1 (6 bases). Germline values: CDR1 MDHEN, CDR2 SYDVKM. Trimming removed 6 bases from V and 4 bases from J, with 18 bases in between. CDR3 size: 15 residues. CDR3 DNA: TGTGCCAGCAGGATATCGACAGGTCGGAGCTATGGCTACACCTTC. Translated: CASRISTGRSYGYTF.

CDR3 in amino acids: CASSLSSPSRRPQHF. In DNA, the CDR3 is TGTGCCAGCAGTTTAAGCAGTCCCTCCAGGCGGCCCCAGCATTTT. V gene TRBV27 combines with J gene TRBJ1-5; the D is unclear. The V end lost 2 bases, the J end lost 9 bases, and 17 bases lay between the germline ends. The CDR3 runs to 15 residues. CDR1 MNHEY and CDR2 SMNVEV come from the germline V gene (reference sequence).

The CDR3 region is CASSRLAGGIRSEQYF. The CDR3 coding sequence is TGTGCCAGCAGCCGACTAGCGGGGGGGATCCGCTCCGAGCAGTACTTC. The chain has TRBV14 and TRBJ2-7, with 14 positions matching TRBD2. The germline V gene encodes CDR1 SGHDN and CDR2 FVKESK. The CDR3 runs 16 residues. Losses at the gene ends were 4 bases for V and 6 bases for J; bases not matched to a gene: 8. The whole variable domain, filled in from reference TRBV14 and TRBJ2-7, reads EAGVTQFPSHSVIEKGQTVTLRCDPISGHDNLYWYRRVMGKEIKFLLHFVKESKQDESGMPNNRFLAERTGGTYSTLKVQPAELEDSGVYFCASSRLAGGIRSEQYFGPGTRLTVT.

The J gene is TRBJ2-1, the V gene TRBV11-3, with unresolved D. Germline V CDR1 and CDR2: SGHNT, YENEEA. The V end lost 4 bases, the J end lost 5 bases, and 9 bases lay between the germline ends. The CDR3 is made up of 13 amino acids. The CDR3 protein is CASSSRLNNEQFF. In nucleotides, the CDR3 is TGTGCCAGCAGCTCTCGACTGAACAATGAGCAGTTCTTC.

The rearrangement uses TRBV5-1 and TRBJ2-7; D ambiguous. Germline values: CDR1 SGHRS, CDR2 YFSETQ. This CDR3 region has 14 residues. Trimming left V 0 bases short and J 5 bases short, with 12 bases between. CDR3 protein: CASSLVHGEDEQYF. The CDR3 DNA reads TGCGCCAGCAGCTTGGTACATGGTGAAGACGAGCAGTACTTC. Based on the CDR3 plus reference TRBV5-1 and TRBJ2-7, the full variable domain is KAGVTQTPRYLIKTRGQQVTLSCSPISGHRSVSWYQQTPGQGLQFLFEYFSETQRNKGNFPGRFSGRQFSNSRSEMNVSTLELGDSALYLCASSLVHGEDEQYFGPGTRLTVT.

The V and J genes are TRBV4-1 and TRBJ2-1; TRBD2 aligns across 13 bases. CDR1 is MGHRA and CDR2 is YSYEKL in the germline V gene. The V segment lost 8 bases and the J segment 9 bases; nucleotides outside the gene matches: 4. The CDR3 length is 13 residues. CDR3 DNA: TGCGCCAGCCGACTAGCGGGAGGTATTGAGCAGTTCTTC. It yields the protein CASRLAGGIEQFF.

This clone was counted once. The genes are TRBV19 and TRBJ2-7; 9 bases line up with TRBD2. Trimming cost V 4 bases and J 2 bases; bases outside gene matches: 6. This CDR3 spans 15 amino acids. Germline V CDR1 and CDR2: LNHDA, SQIVND (reference sequence). The CDR3 here is CASSTTSGYAYEQYF. CDR3 bases: TGTGCCAGTAGTACCACTAGCGGGTACGCCTACGAGCAGTACTTC.

This clone was detected only a few times. The chain couples TRBV10-3 to TRBJ2-1; 9 bases agree with TRBD2. The CDR3 spans 14 residues. Trimming cost V 11 bases and J 9 bases; bases outside gene matches: 14. Germline-derived CDR1 and CDR2 are ENHRY and SYGVKD. CDR3 sequence (DNA): TGTGCCCCCCCAAGTGCGGGAGGGCCAGGTGAGCAGTTCTTC. Encoded protein: CAPPSAGGPGEQFF.

The chain links TRBV5-1 to TRBJ1-2; D unresolved. In germline, CDR1 is SGHRS, CDR2 YFSETQ. Trimming removed 0 bases from V and 3 bases from J, with 6 bases in between. The CDR3 runs to 13 residues. The CDR3 DNA follows: TGCGCCAGCAGCTTGGAAACGGACTATGGCTACACCTTC. It codes for CASSLETDYGYTF.

The V call is TRBV10-1, the J call TRBJ2-1, with 9 bases that match TRBD1. After removal of 6 bases from V and 7 bases from J, the junction contained 10 bases not matched to a gene. CDR1 is WNHNN, CDR2 SYGVQD, per germline (reference sequence). This CDR3 has 15 residues. The CDR3 loop reads CASSLLGTGPNEQFF. In DNA form, the CDR3 reads TGCGCCAGCAGCCTACTGGGGACAGGGCCTAATGAGCAGTTCTTC.

Regarding this clone: The sample has other DNA sequences that encode this CDR3 too. V is TRBV20-1 and J is TRBJ2-7, with D possibly being TRBD1 (5 bases). This CDR3 is built from 11 residues. Germline lookup yields CDR1 DFQATT and CDR2 SNEGSKA (reference sequence). The V end was cut by 5 bases, the J end by 3 bases, with 8 bases between. In DNA form, the CDR3 reads TGCAGTGCTCAGGGTGGCTACGAGCAGTACTTC. This sequence encodes CSAQGGYEQYF.

The rearrangement links TRBV30 to TRBJ1-6; 9 nucleotides line up with TRBD1. CDR1 and CDR2 (germline): GTSNPN, SVGIG (reference sequence). The CDR3 runs 16 residues. The ends lost 3 bases at V and 7 bases at J; junction bases unmatched: 10. The CDR3 DNA is TGTGCCTGGAGGGGCGACCGGGACAGGGTAAATTCACCCCTCCACTTT. It translates to CAWRGDRDRVNSPLHF.

The V call is TRBV5-1, the J call TRBJ2-7; TRBD2 agrees at 9 bases. CDR1 is SGHRS, CDR2 YFSETQ, per germline. J gave up 4 bases and V 2 bases, and 22 bases lay outside the gene matches. This CDR3 region has 20 residues. CDR3 in DNA: TGCGCCAGCAGCTTTTCTCCACTGGTTAATACCGGGACTAGCAGGTACGAGCAGTACTTC. Protein sequence: CASSFSPLVNTGTSRYEQYF.

This sequence joins TRBV6-1 and TRBJ2-7, with a possible D match to TRBD2 (5 bases). CDR1 is MNHNS and CDR2 is SASEGT in the germline V gene. The V end lost 2 bases, the J end lost 6 bases, and 14 bases lay between the germline ends. The CDR3 totals 14 residues. The CDR3 loop reads CASSEKFDYTEQYF. The CDR3 DNA reads TGTGCCAGCAGTGAAAAGTTCGACTACACCGAGCAGTACTTC.

The chain couples TRBV30 to TRBJ2-2; 9 positions match TRBD2. The J segment lost 5 bases and the V segment lost 1 base, leaving 5 bases of the junction unmatched. CDR1 GTSNPN and CDR2 SVGIG come from the germline V gene (reference sequence). The CDR3 has 15 amino acids. The CDR3 DNA reads as TGTGCCTGGAGTGGGAGCGGGAGGCGAACCGGGGAGCTGTTTTTT. It encodes CAWSGSGRRTGELFF.

The CDR3 region has the DNA TGCGCCAGCAGTTTAGGATTAGGGGGAGACTACGAGCAGTACTTC. This codes for CASSLGLGGDYEQYF. The V call is TRBV10-1, the J call TRBJ2-7, with TRBD1 as a possible D gene (6 bases). CDR1 is WNHNN, CDR2 SYGVQD, per germline (reference sequence). V lost 5 bases and J lost 3, with 17 bases in between. This CDR3 has 15 residues.

The chain has TRBV5-1 and TRBJ2-7; 10 bases align to TRBD2. CDR3 size: 17 residues. The V gene's germline CDR1 is SGHRS and CDR2 YFSETQ. Losses at the gene ends were 0 bases for V and 3 bases for J; bases not matched to a gene: 9. CDR3 residues: CASSLEGGSGRFYEQYF. In DNA form, the CDR3 reads TGCGCCAGCAGCTTGGAGGGAGGTAGCGGGAGGTTCTACGAGCAGTACTTC.

V and J are TRBV6-5 and TRBJ1-1; TRBD1 might be the D (5 bases). The CDR3 loop spans 13 amino acids. V was clipped by 4 bases and J by 3 bases, with 9 bases between them. The germline V gene encodes CDR1 MNHEY and CDR2 SVGAGI. CDR3 amino acids: CASSSRGDTEAFF. CDR3 sequence (DNA): TGTGCCAGCAGTTCCCGGGGGGACACTGAAGCTTTCTTT.

V gene TRBV5-4 combines with J gene TRBJ2-2; D is ambiguous. This CDR3 contains 16 residues. Germline CDR1 and CDR2: SGHNT and YYREEE (reference sequence). Trimming stripped 1 base from V and 5 bases from J, with 15 bases between. In nucleotides, the CDR3 is TGTGCCAGCAGCTTGTGGTCCAGGATTCGTACCGGGGAGCTGTTTTTT. The encoded protein is CASSLWSRIRTGELFF.

The chain joins TRBV6-5 to TRBJ1-4, with TRBD1 matching over 8 bases. The V segment lost 3 bases and the J segment 7 bases; nucleotides outside the gene matches: 10. The CDR3 has 16 amino acids. Germline CDR1 is MNHEY and CDR2 is SVGAGI. The chain's CDR3 is CASSYSPGTGSEKLFF. The CDR3 DNA is TGTGCCAGCAGTTATAGCCCCGGGACAGGTAGTGAAAAACTGTTTTTT.

The rearrangement uses TRBV4-1 and TRBJ2-7, with a possible D match to TRBD2 (6 bases). The CDR3 consists of 15 residues. In germline, CDR1 is MGHRA, CDR2 YSYEKL. Trimming stripped 4 bases from V and 2 bases from J, with 15 bases between. CDR3 DNA: TGCGCCAGCAGCCGCGGGACGTTGGAGCCCTACGAGCAGTACTTC. Protein product: CASSRGTLEPYEQYF.

This clone was found a few times. The chain is built from TRBV4-1 and TRBJ1-5; D gene uncertain. CDR1 is MGHRA, CDR2 YSYEKL, per germline. Trimming pared 0 bases from V and 9 bases from J, leaving 9 bases between. The CDR3 covers 13 residues. The CDR3 is CASSQESGRPQHF. The CDR3 DNA follows: TGCGCCAGCAGCCAAGAGAGCGGGCGGCCCCAGCATTTT.

CDR3 bases: TGCGCCAGCAGCTTCACAGGGGGCAACACTAATGAAAAACTGTTTTTT. As protein: CASSFTGGNTNEKLFF. The J gene is TRBJ1-4, the V gene TRBV5-1; 9 bases are a match to TRBD1. Germline V gene lookup returns CDR1 SGHRS and CDR2 YFSETQ. V dropped 2 bases and J dropped 2; count of bases not matched to a gene: 4. The CDR3 contains 16 residues.

The chain carries TRBV28 and TRBJ2-7; 7 bases are shared with TRBD1. Germline V gene data show CDR1 as MDHEN and CDR2 as SYDVKM. The CDR3 spans 13 residues. Unmatched junction bases numbered 9, after V lost 10 bases and J lost 3 bases. The CDR3: CATQVSGGYEQYF. CDR3 coding DNA: TGTGCCACGCAAGTCTCAGGGGGCTACGAGCAGTACTTC.